These 29 T cell receptor beta chains share one sample of origin, sequenced in a study of T cells expressing NK-cell markers. TCRdb reprocessed the 5' RACE reads, keeping one entry per CDR3 protein, no DNA. The sample table sets out under 600,000 distinct CDR3 sequences. Sequencing used blood T cells: a sorted CD56 or NKG2C T cell subset, CD4+ or CD8+ T cells, or bulk PBMC T cells (not recorded which). The receptor set was obtained from a woman aged 50 to 60 in good health.

CDR3 protein: CAIPTGRGITDTQYF. V gene TRBV2 combines with J gene TRBJ2-3; the TRBD1 assignment by TCRdb is unverifiable without DNA. CDR1 is SNHLY and CDR2 is FYNNEI in the germline V gene. The CDR3 runs 15 residues.

The rearrangement uses TRBV29-1 and TRBJ1-3; lacking DNA, the TRBD1 call made by TCRdb goes unchecked. Germline V CDR1 and CDR2: SQVTM, ANQGSEA. The CDR3 sequence is 13 residues long. This chain's CDR3 is CSVMTGSGNTIYF.

The V and J genes are TRBV7-6 and TRBJ2-2; TCRdb's D gene call, TRBD1, goes unchecked for lack of DNA. The CDR3 is 14 amino acids. CDR1 is SGHVS and CDR2 is FNYEAQ in the germline V gene. CDR3 sequence: CASSSGGAGGELFF.

This chain links TRBV29-1 with TRBJ2-5; no DNA is available, so the TRBD1 call from TCRdb remains unchecked. CDR1 and CDR2 from the germline V gene are SQVTM and ANQGSEA. This CDR3 is 13 amino acids long. CDR3 protein: CSVADRAVGAQYF.

The V and J genes are TRBV12-3 or TRBV12-4 and TRBJ2-2. This CDR3 is 11 amino acids long. CDR3 region: CATLRSGELFF.

The gene calls are TRBV18 and TRBJ2-1. Germline values: CDR1 KGHSH, CDR2 LQKENI. This CDR3 spans 15 amino acids. This CDR3 is CASSPAQSSYNEQFF.

The V and J genes are TRBV3-1 and TRBJ2-5; TCRdb designates TRBD1, a call that cannot be tested without DNA. In germline, CDR1 is LGHDT, CDR2 YNNKEL (reference sequence). The CDR3 has 14 residues. CDR3 amino acids: CASRRQLTQETQYF.

This chain connects TRBV29-1 to TRBJ2-7. This CDR3 has 14 amino acids. CDR1 and CDR2 from the germline V gene are SQVTM and ANQGSEA. The CDR3 loop is CSAGVVGPSYEQYF.

The chain has TRBV30 and TRBJ2-7; TCRdb's D call of TRBD1 is untestable without DNA. From germline, CDR1 is GTSNPN and CDR2 SVGIG (reference sequence). The CDR3 loop spans 13 amino acids. The CDR3 reads CASSRTGRIEQYF.

The chain employs TRBV11-3 and TRBJ1-4; the D call of TRBD1 rests on TCRdb alone, since no DNA is present to check it. Germline values: CDR1 SGHNT, CDR2 YENEEA. The CDR3 is made up of 18 amino acids. CDR3 residues: CASSPRWTGRATNEKLFF.

The J gene is TRBJ2-3, the V gene TRBV5-1; TCRdb returns TRBD2, unconfirmable since there is no DNA. The CDR3 covers 15 residues. Germline V gene lookup returns CDR1 SGHRS and CDR2 YFSETQ. CDR3: CASSTPGLAGDTQYF.

The chain has TRBV6-5 and TRBJ2-5; the TCRdb call, TRBD1, lacks DNA for checking. The CDR3 consists of 14 residues. The germline V gene encodes CDR1 MNHEY and CDR2 SVGAGI. CDR3 region: CASSYYGARETQYF.

CDR3 residues: CSVKDGSNTIYF. The chain links TRBV29-1 to TRBJ1-3. CDR1 and CDR2 from the germline V gene are SQVTM and ANQGSEA. CDR3 length: 12 residues.

The V and J genes are TRBV19 and TRBJ2-1; TCRdb picks TRBD2, but there is no DNA to check that call. This CDR3 spans 14 amino acids. In germline, CDR1 is LNHDA, CDR2 SQIVND (reference sequence). CDR3 sequence: CASSGTSLNNEQFF.

This chain connects TRBV24-1 to TRBJ2-5; TCRdb's D gene call, TRBD2, goes unchecked for lack of DNA. Germline V CDR1 and CDR2: KGHDR, SFDVKD. The CDR3 has 17 amino acids. The chain's CDR3 is CATSDTRTSGSDETQYF.

The chain combines TRBV2 with TRBJ2-7; TCRdb outputs TRBD2, but without DNA this stays unchecked. The CDR3 consists of 19 residues. Germline V gene data show CDR1 as SNHLY and CDR2 as FYNNEI. The CDR3 protein is CASSPTRTSGRRRGYEQYF.

The chain recombines TRBV9 with TRBJ2-3. CDR3 length equals 13 residues. Germline V gene sequence: CDR1 SGDLS, CDR2 YYNGEE. The CDR3 sequence is CASSTQGTDTQYF.

The gene calls are TRBV12-3 or TRBV12-4 and TRBJ2-1; TCRdb reports TRBD2, a call that lacks DNA to check it against. CDR3 length: 13 amino acids. CDR3 sequence: CASSFLLVQGQFF.

This chain links TRBV29-1 with TRBJ1-2; TCRdb gives TRBD1 as the D gene, but with no DNA this cannot be confirmed. This CDR3 has 13 residues. Germline V CDR1 and CDR2: SQVTM, ANQGSEA. The CDR3 sequence is CSVKTGGGYGYTF.

The chain joins TRBV20-1 to TRBJ2-1; TCRdb reports TRBD1, a call that lacks DNA to check it against. There are 14 residues in the CDR3. Germline loops: CDR1 DFQATT, CDR2 SNEGSKA (reference sequence). Here the CDR3 reads CSASDPGSHNEQFF.

The V gene is TRBV7-2, the J gene TRBJ1-1; TCRdb's assignment of TRBD1 cannot be checked, as there is no DNA. The CDR3 contains 13 residues. Germline-derived CDR1 and CDR2 are SGHTA and FQGNSA. The CDR3 is CASSPGQVPEAFF.

The chain combines TRBV5-1 with TRBJ1-1. CDR1 is SGHRS and CDR2 is YFSETQ in the germline V gene. CDR3 length: 14 amino acids. CDR3 sequence: CASSLLPGGTEAFF.

This sequence joins TRBV5-1 and TRBJ2-2; TCRdb's D call of TRBD2 is untestable without DNA. Germline V gene lookup returns CDR1 SGHRS and CDR2 YFSETQ. The CDR3 has 14 amino acids. The CDR3 loop is CASSGSSYTGELFF.

J is TRBJ2-2 and V is TRBV5-1; TCRdb reports TRBD1, a call that lacks DNA to check it against. The germline V gene has CDR1 SGHRS and CDR2 YFSETQ. The CDR3 runs 16 residues. CDR3 region: CASSLAGGLLTGELFF.

This CDR3 is CASGLAGVHEQFF. This chain connects TRBV6-1 to TRBJ2-1; lacking DNA, the TRBD2 call made by TCRdb goes unchecked. The length of the CDR3 is 13 residues. The germline V gene has CDR1 MNHNS and CDR2 SASEGT.

The rearrangement uses TRBV7-2 and TRBJ2-1. Germline V CDR1 and CDR2: SGHTA, FQGNSA. This CDR3 is 14 amino acids long. This chain's CDR3 is CASSLGIVVNEQFF.

The chain couples TRBV6-2 or TRBV6-3 to TRBJ2-3; without DNA, the TCRdb call of TRBD2 cannot be checked. CDR3 size: 13 residues. Per the germline V gene, CDR1 is MNHEY and CDR2 is SVGEGT. Here the CDR3 reads CASTVDGLDTQYF.

The genes are TRBV4-1 and TRBJ2-6. CDR3 length: 14 residues. Germline lookup yields CDR1 MGHRA and CDR2 YSYEKL. CDR3 amino acids: CASSHSVAMDVLTF.

The chain carries TRBV15 and TRBJ1-1; the TRBD1 assignment by TCRdb is unverifiable without DNA. Germline CDR1 is LNHNV and CDR2 is YYDKDF (reference sequence). The length of the CDR3 is 13 residues. CDR3 in amino acids: CAVATGTAIEAFF. The full variable domain, in which reference TRBV15 and TRBJ1-1 provide the parts outside the CDR3, is DAMVIQNPRYQVTQFGKPVTLSCSQTLNHNVMYWYQQKSSQAPKLLFHYYDKDFNNEADTPDNFQSRRPNTSFCFLDIRSPGLGDTAMYLCAVATGTAIEAFFGQGTRLTVV.